Presented here are 8 T cell receptor beta chains from one specimen sequenced in a study of graft-versus-host responses after intestinal transplantation. Here immunoSEQ multiplex PCR was the method, and the copy in TCRdb shows in-frame clones only, minus some. The sample contains over 15,000 clones, roughly 86% of which appear only once. The source was PBMCs, collected around 230 days after intestinal transplant. The receptors were gathered from a human patient who received an intestinal transplant, so some T cells may come from the graft donor.

V usage is TRBV27 and J usage is TRBJ2-4, with 9 bases that match TRBD1. Germline lookup yields CDR1 MNHEY and CDR2 SMNVEV (reference sequence). The V segment lost 6 bases and the J segment 5 bases; nucleotides outside the gene matches: 8. The CDR3 contains 15 residues. In DNA form, the CDR3 reads TGTGCCAGCAGGCCCGGGACAGGGTACGAAAACATTCAGTACTTC. Its protein product is CASRPGTGYENIQYF.

The V call is TRBV5-1, the J call TRBJ2-1; D not resolved. The CDR3 is 14 amino acids. The ends were cut back, 1 base at V and 8 bases at J, with 13 bases in the middle. From germline, CDR1 is SGHRS and CDR2 YFSETQ. CDR3 region: CASSLRAPDHEQFF. The DNA of the CDR3 is TGCGCCAGCAGCTTGAGGGCTCCAGACCATGAGCAGTTCTTC.

The chain is built from TRBV11-3 and TRBJ1-1; 7 nucleotides align to TRBD1. There are 15 residues in the CDR3. V lost 1 base to trimming and J lost 6 bases; unmatched junction nucleotides: 8. Germline V gene lookup returns CDR1 SGHNT and CDR2 YENEEA. The CDR3 bases are TGTGCCAGCAGCTTAGGTTTTAGGGGGCCGGCTGAAGCTTTCTTT. It codes for CASSLGFRGPAEAFF.

This chain joins TRBV7-2 and TRBJ2-7, with no clear D. The V end lost 6 bases, the J end lost 4 bases, and 13 bases lay between the germline ends. This CDR3 spans 13 amino acids. From germline, CDR1 is SGHTA and CDR2 FQGNSA. For the CDR3, the DNA is TGTGCCAGCAGAGACGGAACCCGGTACGAGCAGTACTTC. Its translation: CASRDGTRYEQYF. The whole variable domain, remainder taken from reference TRBV7-2 and TRBJ2-7, is GAGVSQSPSNKVTEKGKDVELRCDPISGHTALYWYRQSLGQGLEFLIYFQGNSAPDKSGLPSDRFSAERTGGSVSTLTIQRTQQEDSAVYLCASRDGTRYEQYFGPGTRLTVT.

This clone has only one observation. The chain has TRBV5-4 and TRBJ1-4; perhaps TRBD1 as D (6 bases). The CDR3 spans 14 residues. Germline CDR1 is SGHNT and CDR2 is YYREEE (reference sequence). The germline V and J ends were trimmed by 1 base and 6 bases, with 10 bases remaining between them. The CDR3 here is CASSLYGGDEKLFF. CDR3 coding DNA: TGTGCCAGCAGCTTGTATGGGGGCGATGAAAAACTGTTTTTT. Full variable domain (rest looked up from reference TRBV5-4 and TRBJ1-4): ETGVTQSPTHLIKTRGQQVTLRCSSQSGHNTVSWYQQALGQGPQFIFQYYREEENGRGNFPPRFSGLQFPNYSSELNVNALELDDSALYLCASSLYGGDEKLFFGSGTQLSVL.

The DNA for the CDR3 is TGTGCCAGCAGCCCCACGGACAGTAGCAATCAGCCCCAGCATTTT. Translating gives CASSPTDSSNQPQHF. The chain combines TRBV7-8 with TRBJ1-5; maybe TRBD1 (6 bases). CDR1 and CDR2 from the germline V gene are SGHVS and FQNEAQ. V was cut by 5 bases and J by 0 bases, with 11 bases left in between. CDR3 size: 15 residues.

The rearrangement links TRBV5-1 to TRBJ2-2; unclear D gene. The CDR3 sequence is 13 residues long. Germline V lookup: CDR1 SGHRS, CDR2 YFSETQ. V was shortened by 0 bases and J by 4 bases, with 4 bases between the two germline ends. The CDR3 protein is CASSLAATGELFF. The CDR3 DNA sequence: TGCGCCAGCAGCTTGGCGGCCACCGGGGAGCTGTTTTTT.

This clone has just one count. This sequence joins TRBV27 and TRBJ2-4, with D possibly being TRBD1 (5 bases). V was clipped by 11 bases and J by 1 base, with 18 bases between them. This CDR3 contains 15 residues. The germline gives CDR1 MNHEY, CDR2 SMNVEV (reference sequence). This CDR3 reads CAAPCSKGAKNIQYF. As DNA, the CDR3 is TGTGCCGCCCCATGCTCGAAGGGGGCCAAAAACATTCAGTACTTC.